Listed here are 28 T cell receptor beta chains from one sample, sequenced in a study of T cells in Graves' hyperthyroidism and ophthalmopathy. TCR beta CDR3 sequences were amplified from RNA transcripts. The TCR CDR3 was amplified in a first-round RT-PCR using the HTBI primer set. TCRdb ran MiXCR on the multiplex PCR reads and lists one entry per CDR3 protein. The data show roughly 500,000 distinct CDR3 sequences, approximately 13% seen once. Source material: blood. The origin of the receptors is a woman in her thirties with Graves' hyperthyroidism that later progressed to Graves' ophthalmopathy.

The table lists this clonotype with a few counts. CDR3 nucleotide sequence: TGTGCCTGGAGCCCCTTGGACAGGGGAGTCGAGCAGTACTTC. Protein product: CAWSPLDRGVEQYF. The chain combines TRBV30 with TRBJ2-7; 9 nucleotides match TRBD1. This CDR3 is built from 14 residues. CDR1 and CDR2 from the germline V gene are GTSNPN and SVGIG (reference sequence). Losses at the gene ends were 3 bases for V and 6 bases for J; bases not matched to a gene: 9.

V is TRBV28 and J is TRBJ2-7; 9 bases line up with TRBD1. The CDR3 runs 16 residues. Trimming cost V 5 bases and J 4 bases; bases outside gene matches: 12. CDR1 and CDR2 from the germline V gene are MDHEN and SYDVKM. The CDR3 DNA sequence: TGTGCCAGCAGTACCTTAGGACAGGGGACACAATACGAGCAGTACTTC. It is translated as CASSTLGQGTQYEQYF. The whole variable domain, filled in from reference TRBV28 and TRBJ2-7, reads DVKVTQSSRYLVKRTGEKVFLECVQDMDHENMFWYRQDPGLGLRLIYFSYDVKMKEKGDIPEGYSVSREKKERFSLILESASTNQTSMYLCASSTLGQGTQYEQYFGPGTRLTVT.

This clonotype occurred a few times. The chain joins TRBV20-1 to TRBJ2-5; D is perhaps TRBD1 (5 bases). Germline V gene lookup returns CDR1 DFQATT and CDR2 SNEGSKA (reference sequence). Trimming removed 3 bases from V and 4 bases from J, with 12 bases in between. CDR3 size: 13 residues. In nucleotides, the CDR3 is TGCAGTGCTAGGGGGTCAGGGCCAGAGACCCAGTACTTC. The encoded protein is CSARGSGPETQYF.

At least ten counts were recorded for this clonotype. The genes are TRBV12-3 or TRBV12-4 and TRBJ2-5, with D perhaps TRBD1 or TRBD2 (5 bases each). The length of the CDR3 is 12 residues. V was trimmed by 7 bases and J by 7 bases, leaving 13 bases between them. CDR3 nucleotides: TGTGCCAGCATTCCTCCGGGACCGACCCAGTACTTC. The encoded protein is CASIPPGPTQYF.

In its sample, this clonotype was seen many times. The chain is built from TRBV6-2 or TRBV6-3 and TRBJ2-7, with TRBD2 identical over 7 bases. Germline V lookup: CDR1 MNHEY, CDR2 SVGEGT. This CDR3 is built from 14 residues. The trim removed 4 bases at V and 3 bases at J, leaving 6 bases unmatched. The DNA of the CDR3 is TGTGCCAGCAGTTTTGGCGGGAGTCGCTACGAGCAGTACTTC. Protein: CASSFGGSRYEQYF.

This clonotype appeared many times. The gene calls are TRBV7-2 and TRBJ2-6; D could derive from TRBD1 or TRBD2 (5 bases each). This CDR3 has 18 residues. Germline V gene lookup returns CDR1 SGHTA and CDR2 FQGNSA. With 7 bases removed from V and 0 bases from J, the gap between germline ends came to 19 bases. CDR3 DNA: TGTGCCAGCACTTCTCCCCGGGACGCAGCCTCTGGGGCCAACGTCCTGACTTTC. Translating gives CASTSPRDAASGANVLTF.

The chain recombines TRBV28 with TRBJ1-6; a weak D match, TRBD1 (5 bases). Germline CDR1 MDHEN, CDR2 SYDVKM. This CDR3 region has 13 residues. Trimming stripped 8 bases from V and 15 bases from J, with 20 bases between. CDR3 nucleotide sequence: TGTGCCAGCTCTCCGGGGGAGGGAGGACACCTCCACTTT. Translating gives CASSPGEGGHLHF.

CDR3 in amino acids: CASRSGQGIGELFF. The CDR3 nucleotides are TGTGCCAGCAGATCGGGACAGGGTATCGGGGAGCTGTTTTTT. The rearrangement joins TRBV28 to TRBJ2-2; TRBD1 matches 9 bases. Germline V gene data show CDR1 as MDHEN and CDR2 as SYDVKM. V shed 6 bases and J 7 bases; nucleotides not matched to a gene: 6. The CDR3 spans 14 residues.

The sample holds many counts of this clonotype. The V call is TRBV7-9, the J call TRBJ2-2; 9 bases line up with TRBD1. CDR1 is SEHNR and CDR2 is FQNEAQ in the germline V gene (reference sequence). With V trimmed by 5 bases and J by 3 bases, 1 base remained unmatched. The CDR3 has 14 amino acids. CDR3: CASSGQGYTGELFF. As DNA, the CDR3 is TGTGCCAGCAGCGGACAGGGGTACACCGGGGAGCTGTTTTTT.

This chain links TRBV6-1 with TRBJ1-2; D is unclear. The CDR3 sequence is 15 residues long. V was cut by 5 bases and J by 4 bases, with 17 bases left in between. Germline V gives CDR1 MNHNS, CDR2 SASEGT. CDR3 in amino acids: CASSYQQSSSYGYTF. The CDR3 DNA reads TGTGCCAGCAGTTATCAACAGAGTTCTAGCTATGGCTACACCTTC.

This clonotype was counted only a few times. The chain recombines TRBV19 with TRBJ2-1, with TRBD1 identical over 11 bases. The CDR3 is 16 residues long. Germline CDR1 and CDR2: LNHDA and SQIVND (reference sequence). The J segment lost 2 bases and the V segment lost 7 bases, leaving 7 bases of the junction unmatched. CDR3 nucleotides: TGTGCCAGTATGAGGGACAGGGGGGTCGCCTACAATGAGCAGTTCTTC. It yields the protein CASMRDRGVAYNEQFF.

This clonotype was counted only a few times. This chain connects TRBV30 to TRBJ1-1; 8 bases fit TRBD1. The V segment lost 7 bases and the J segment 4 bases; nucleotides outside the gene matches: 5. Germline V lookup: CDR1 GTSNPN, CDR2 SVGIG (reference sequence). The CDR3 has 12 residues. The CDR3 loop is CASTRGRTEAFF. In nucleotides, the CDR3 is TGTGCCTCTACCAGGGGGCGCACTGAAGCTTTCTTT.

The gene calls are TRBV30 and TRBJ2-3; TRBD2 matches at 11 bases. After removal of 2 bases from V and 3 bases from J, the junction contained 7 bases not matched to a gene. The V gene's germline CDR1 is GTSNPN and CDR2 SVGIG (reference sequence). The CDR3 totals 16 residues. CDR3 region: CAWSRGTSGVTDTQYF. In DNA form, the CDR3 reads TGTGCCTGGAGTCGAGGGACTAGCGGTGTAACAGATACGCAGTATTTT.

This clonotype was seen ten or more times. V is TRBV10-3 and J is TRBJ1-1; D uncertain. Germline CDR1 and CDR2: ENHRY and SYGVKD. V lost 2 bases to trimming and J lost 2 bases, with 0 bases between them. The CDR3 loop spans 11 amino acids. The CDR3 protein is CAISENTEAFF. The DNA of the CDR3 is TGTGCCATCAGTGAGAACACTGAAGCTTTCTTT.

This clonotype was recorded at least ten times. V usage is TRBV12-3 or TRBV12-4 and J usage is TRBJ1-3; 7 nucleotides align to TRBD1. V shed 8 bases and J 0 bases; nucleotides not matched to a gene: 7. This CDR3 spans 15 amino acids. In nucleotides, the CDR3 is TGTGCCAGCTACACCGGGACAGCCTCTGGAAACACCATATATTTT. Its protein is CASYTGTASGNTIYF.

This clonotype has ten or more counts. The DNA for the CDR3 is TGTGCCAGCAGCTTAAGTCGGGGGCAGACCCAGTACTTC. Its translation is CASSLSRGQTQYF. J is TRBJ2-5 and V is TRBV7-3, with D perhaps given as TRBD1 or TRBD2 (6 bases each). Germline V lookup: CDR1 SGHTA, CDR2 FQGTGA. Trimming cost V 1 base and J 6 bases, with 9 bases left between them. The CDR3 totals 13 residues.

This clonotype was seen a few times. The V call is TRBV6-6, the J call TRBJ2-7; 9 bases align to TRBD1. The V gene's germline CDR1 is MNHNY and CDR2 SVGAGI (reference sequence). The CDR3 has 15 residues. V was pared by 1 base and J by 7 bases, with 8 bases of the junction left unmatched. This CDR3 reads CASSYLGQGLREQYF. DNA of the CDR3: TGTGCCAGCAGTTACTTGGGACAGGGCTTGAGGGAGCAGTACTTC.

As to this clonotype: Because the CDR3's place on the DNA is in doubt, the DNA is left out and the CDR3 is given as listed by TCRdb. CDR3 region: CASSTSTTNYGYTF. This sequence joins TRBV25-1 and TRBJ1-2. Germline-derived CDR1 and CDR2 are MGHDK and SYGVNS. The CDR3 comprises 14 residues, both ends counted.

Worth noting for this clonotype: This could be a read error, since a much larger clone is one nucleotide away. The V and J genes are TRBV4-3 and TRBJ2-1; D could derive from TRBD1 or TRBD2 (5 bases each). CDR3 length: 16 residues. The V gene's germline CDR1 is LGHNA and CDR2 YSLEER. CDR3 protein: CANSPRGRGPLNEQFF. In nucleotides, the CDR3 is TGCGCCAACAGCCCTAGAGGTAGGGGACCCCTCAATGAGCAGTTCTTC.

There are a few counts of this clonotype. This chain links TRBV29-1 with TRBJ2-2; 10 bases map to TRBD2. Trimming cost V 7 bases and J 4 bases; bases outside gene matches: 6. CDR3 length equals 14 residues. Germline-derived CDR1 and CDR2 are SQVTM and ANQGSEA. The CDR3 DNA follows: TGCAGCGCCGAGACTAGCGGGCCCACCGGGGAGCTGTTTTTT. Protein product: CSAETSGPTGELFF.

CDR3 nucleotides: TGTGCCAGCAGCTTAGACTCTCCGGGACAGGGGGGCTATGGCTACACCTTC. It encodes CASSLDSPGQGGYGYTF. The gene calls are TRBV11-3 and TRBJ1-2; 11 bases match TRBD1. The length of the CDR3 is 17 residues. Per germline, CDR1 SGHNT and CDR2 YENEEA. The J segment lost 4 bases and the V segment lost 0 bases, leaving 7 bases of the junction unmatched.

This clonotype was seen ten or more times. The chain employs TRBV24-1 and TRBJ2-5; 11 bases are shared with TRBD2. Trimming took 5 bases from V and 3 from J; bases not matched to a gene: 4. The CDR3 runs to 15 residues. Germline CDR1 reads KGHDR; CDR2 reads SFDVKD. DNA for the CDR3: TGTGCCACCAGTGCCGGGACTAGCGGAAAAGAGACCCAGTACTTC. It yields the protein CATSAGTSGKETQYF.

There are a few counts of this clonotype. The chain has TRBV20-1 and TRBJ1-2; D possibly corresponds to TRBD1 (6 bases). This CDR3 contains 12 residues. V gave up 7 bases and J gave up 7 bases, with 16 bases separating them. Germline V gene data show CDR1 as DFQATT and CDR2 as SNEGSKA (reference sequence). CDR3 residues: CSVTDGGAGYTF. CDR3 in DNA: TGCAGTGTTACAGACGGGGGGGCTGGCTACACCTTC.

On this clonotype itself: A read error may account for a junction end that differs from germline. V is TRBV20-1 and J is TRBJ2-1, with a possible D match to TRBD2 (6 bases). The CDR3 is made up of 14 amino acids. From germline, CDR1 is DFQATT and CDR2 SNEGSKA (reference sequence). The DNA of the CDR3 is TGCAGTGCTAGAGGGGACTCCTCCTACAATGAGCAGTCCTTC. Its protein is CSARGDSSYNEQSF.

This clonotype has only a few counts. The gene calls are TRBV20-1 and TRBJ2-7; D remains ambiguous. Germline assignment: CDR1 DFQATT and CDR2 SNEGSKA (reference sequence). Trimming took off 2 bases at V and 2 bases at J, with 7 bases between the two ends. CDR3 length: 12 amino acids. This chain's CDR3 is CSARLPTYEQYF. The CDR3 coding sequence is TGCAGTGCTAGATTACCCACCTACGAGCAGTACTTC.

The rearrangement uses TRBV6-1 and TRBJ2-5, with TRBD1 identical over 11 bases. This CDR3 is built from 17 residues. Losses at the gene ends were 2 bases for V and 7 bases for J; bases not matched to a gene: 12. Germline lookup yields CDR1 MNHNS and CDR2 SASEGT. The CDR3: CASSESTPGQGEATQYF. In DNA form, the CDR3 reads TGTGCCAGCAGTGAATCCACGCCGGGACAGGGGGAAGCGACCCAGTACTTC.

CDR3 sequence: CASSSSDRLETQYF. CDR3 coding DNA: TGTGCCAGCAGTTCCTCTGACAGGTTGGAGACCCAGTACTTC. V is TRBV6-2 or TRBV6-3 and J is TRBJ2-5; possibly TRBD1 for D (6 bases). V lost 4 bases to trimming and J lost 5 bases, with 14 bases between them. The CDR3 consists of 14 residues. Germline CDR1 MNHEY, CDR2 SVGEGT.

This clonotype was detected ten times or more. The chain employs TRBV7-3 and TRBJ2-7; D remains ambiguous. Deletions cut 4 bases from V and 5 bases from J, with 12 bases between. The CDR3 covers 13 residues. Germline CDR1 and CDR2: SGHTA and FQGTGA. CDR3 protein: CASSSYGLHEQYF. The CDR3 coding sequence is TGTGCCAGCAGCTCCTACGGCCTCCACGAGCAGTACTTC.